This T cell receptor (beta chain) was sequenced in a study of blood T cells in healthy people across ages. CDR1 is SNHLY and CDR2 is FYNNEI in the germline V gene. This CDR3 has 12 amino acids. V lost 6 bases to trimming and J lost 5 bases, with 11 bases between them. Alongside a J-beta primer mix, a sample-barcoded 5' primer served in a second PCR lasting roughly 7 to 11 cycles. TCRdb itself ran the 5' RACE reads through MiXCR, one entry per CDR3 protein. This table holds approximately 350,000 distinct CDR3 sequences, about half found once. This clonotype was detected a few times. Sample: blood. The TCR comes from a man aged 55 to 69 in good health. The chain has TRBV2 and TRBJ2-7; D perhaps matches TRBD1 (6 bases). CDR3: CASRPNRDEQYF. The CDR3 region has the DNA TGTGCCAGCAGGCCCAACAGGGACGAGCAGTACTTC.